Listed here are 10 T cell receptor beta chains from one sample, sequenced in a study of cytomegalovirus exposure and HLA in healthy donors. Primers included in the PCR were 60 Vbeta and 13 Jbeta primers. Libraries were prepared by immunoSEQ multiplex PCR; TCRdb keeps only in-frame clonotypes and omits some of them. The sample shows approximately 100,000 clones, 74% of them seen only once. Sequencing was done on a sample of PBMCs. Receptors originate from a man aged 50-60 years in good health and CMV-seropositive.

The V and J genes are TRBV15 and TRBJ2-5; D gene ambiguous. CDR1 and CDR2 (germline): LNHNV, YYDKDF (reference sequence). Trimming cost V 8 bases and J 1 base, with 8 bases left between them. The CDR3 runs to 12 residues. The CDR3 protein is CATSPGQETQYF. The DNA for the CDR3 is TGTGCCACCTCCCCAGGCCAAGAGACCCAGTACTTC. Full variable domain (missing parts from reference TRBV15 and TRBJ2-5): DAMVIQNPRYQVTQFGKPVTLSCSQTLNHNVMYWYQQKSSQAPKLLFHYYDKDFNNEADTPDNFQSRRPNTSFCFLDIRSPGLGDTAMYLCATSPGQETQYFGPGTRLLVL.

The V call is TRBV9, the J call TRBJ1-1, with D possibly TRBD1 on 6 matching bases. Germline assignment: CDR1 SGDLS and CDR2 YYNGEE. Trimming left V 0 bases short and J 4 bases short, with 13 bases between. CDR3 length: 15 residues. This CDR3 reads CASSVGPQQGTEAFF. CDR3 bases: TGTGCCAGCAGCGTAGGCCCTCAACAGGGCACTGAAGCTTTCTTT.

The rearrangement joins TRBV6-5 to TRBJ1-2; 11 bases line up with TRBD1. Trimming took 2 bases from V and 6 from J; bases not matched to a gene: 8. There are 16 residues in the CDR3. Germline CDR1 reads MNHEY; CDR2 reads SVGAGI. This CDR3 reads CASSYRDRGSLDGYTF. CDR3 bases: TGTGCCAGCAGTTACCGGGACAGGGGGTCGCTAGATGGCTACACCTTC.

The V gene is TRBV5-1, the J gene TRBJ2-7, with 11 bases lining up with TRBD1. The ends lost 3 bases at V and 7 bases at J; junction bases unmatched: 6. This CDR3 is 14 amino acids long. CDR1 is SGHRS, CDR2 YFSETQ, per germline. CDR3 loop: CASSSTGTGGEQYF. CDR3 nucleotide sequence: TGCGCCAGCAGCTCAACCGGGACAGGGGGAGAGCAGTACTTC.

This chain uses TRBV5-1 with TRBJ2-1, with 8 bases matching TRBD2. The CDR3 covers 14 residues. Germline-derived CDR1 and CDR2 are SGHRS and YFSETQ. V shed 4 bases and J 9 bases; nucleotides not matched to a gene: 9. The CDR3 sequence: CASSLPGTSGEQFF. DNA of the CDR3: TGCGCCAGCAGCCTGCCTGGTACTAGCGGTGAGCAGTTCTTC.

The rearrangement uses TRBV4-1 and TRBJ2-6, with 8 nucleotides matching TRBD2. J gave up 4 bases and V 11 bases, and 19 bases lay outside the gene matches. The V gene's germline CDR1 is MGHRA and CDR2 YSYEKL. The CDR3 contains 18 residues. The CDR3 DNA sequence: TGCGCCGCGCGACCCGGGGGGGGCGATACTACCGGGGCCAACGTCCTGACTTTC. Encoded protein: CAARPGGGDTTGANVLTF.

The CDR3 coding sequence is TGTGCCAGCAAGGAAGGGGCCCTGGGGAACACTGAAGCTTTCTTT. Residues: CASKEGALGNTEAFF. This sequence joins TRBV6-5 and TRBJ1-1; possible D gene TRBD1, 5 bases. Germline CDR1 and CDR2: MNHEY and SVGAGI. Between the trimmed V and J ends, which lost 7 bases and 1 base, there was a span of 16 bases. This CDR3 comprises 15 residues.

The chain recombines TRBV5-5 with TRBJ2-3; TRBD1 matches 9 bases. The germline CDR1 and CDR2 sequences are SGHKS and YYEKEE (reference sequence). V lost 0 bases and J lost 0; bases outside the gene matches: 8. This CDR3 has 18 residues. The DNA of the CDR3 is TGTGCCAGCAGCTTGGCCAGTACAGGGACAGGGAGCACAGATACGCAGTATTTT. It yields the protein CASSLASTGTGSTDTQYF. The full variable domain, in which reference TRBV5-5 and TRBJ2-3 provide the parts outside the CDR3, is DAGVTQSPTHLIKTRGQQVTLRCSPISGHKSVSWYQQVLGQGPQFIFQYYEKEERGRGNFPDRFSARQFPNYSSELNVNALLLGDSALYLCASSLASTGTGSTDTQYFGPGTRLTVL.

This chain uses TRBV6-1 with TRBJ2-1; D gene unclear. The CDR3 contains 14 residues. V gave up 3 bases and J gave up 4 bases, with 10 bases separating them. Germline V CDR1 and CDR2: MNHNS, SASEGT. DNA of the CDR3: TGTGCCAGCAGTGATGGGCTCGCTTACAATGAGCAGTTCTTC. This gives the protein CASSDGLAYNEQFF.

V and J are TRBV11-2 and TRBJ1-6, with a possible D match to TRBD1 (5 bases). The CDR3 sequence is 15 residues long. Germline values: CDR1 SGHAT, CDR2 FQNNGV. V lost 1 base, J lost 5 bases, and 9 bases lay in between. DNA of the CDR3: TGTGCCAGCAGCTTAGCCGGCAGGGATAATTCACCCCTCCACTTT. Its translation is CASSLAGRDNSPLHF.